Below, 32 T cell receptor beta chains from the same sample are listed, as sequenced in a study of blood T cell repertoires in COVID-19. Only in-frame clones appear in the TCRdb table, and some are missing; sequencing was by immunoSEQ multiplex PCR. The table shows about 39,000 clones, with about 89% occurring only once. The material sequenced was peripheral blood. The receptors come from a middle-aged man with active COVID-19.

The chain couples TRBV6-2 or TRBV6-3 to TRBJ1-2; the D gene is possibly TRBD1 (5 bases). Germline CDR1 reads MNHEY; CDR2 reads SVGEGT. This CDR3 comprises 13 residues. V dropped 4 bases and J dropped 4 bases, with 10 bases sitting between them. The CDR3 DNA reads as TGTGCCAGCAGTTCTACAGGCCTCTATGGCTACACCTTC. Its protein is CASSSTGLYGYTF.

The chain carries TRBV24-1 and TRBJ2-7, with 7 bases identical to TRBD1. Per the germline V gene, CDR1 is KGHDR and CDR2 is SFDVKD. J lost 0 bases, V lost 9 bases, and 4 bases had no gene match. There are 13 residues in the CDR3. The CDR3 sequence is CATGTASSYEQYF. For the CDR3, the DNA is TGTGCCACCGGGACAGCGAGCTCCTACGAGCAGTACTTC.

The chain couples TRBV15 to TRBJ2-3, with TRBD2 matching 9 bases. Germline V gives CDR1 LNHNV, CDR2 YYDKDF (reference sequence). V lost 5 bases, J lost 5 bases, and 5 bases stayed unmatched. This CDR3 spans 14 amino acids. The CDR3 nucleotides read TGTGCCACCAGCGGCGGGGGGGTTTTAGATACGCAGTATTTT. Its protein product is CATSGGGVLDTQYF.

The chain joins TRBV6-6 to TRBJ1-1, with D possibly TRBD1 on 6 matching bases. Trimming removed 6 bases from V and 5 bases from J, with 10 bases in between. There are 12 residues in the CDR3. From germline, CDR1 is MNHNY and CDR2 SVGAGI (reference sequence). Here the CDR3 reads CASRADRTEAFF. In nucleotides, the CDR3 is TGTGCCAGCAGAGCAGACAGGACTGAAGCTTTCTTT.

This chain links TRBV30 with TRBJ1-6, with TRBD1 as a possible D gene (6 bases). CDR1 and CDR2 (germline): GTSNPN, SVGIG (reference sequence). This CDR3 region has 15 residues. V was pared by 0 bases and J by 7 bases, with 13 bases between. CDR3 nucleotide sequence: TGTGCCTGGAGTGTCGTCAGGGGTCGCAATTCACCCCTCCACTTT. Its protein is CAWSVVRGRNSPLHF.

V usage is TRBV15 and J usage is TRBJ1-2, with a weak D call TRBD1 (6 bases). The CDR3 is 14 residues long. Germline lookup yields CDR1 LNHNV and CDR2 YYDKDF (reference sequence). V was trimmed by 3 bases and J by 1 base, leaving 9 bases between them. The CDR3 region is CATSRQQGNYGYTF. The CDR3 DNA sequence: TGTGCCACCAGCAGGCAACAGGGTAACTATGGCTACACCTTC.

The genes are TRBV12-3 or TRBV12-4 and TRBJ2-3; tentative D call: TRBD2 (6 bases). The CDR3 totals 13 residues. V was trimmed by 6 bases and J by 10 bases, leaving 17 bases between them. CDR3 in amino acids: CASSPGDPGAQYF. CDR3 DNA sequence: TGTGCCAGCAGCCCGGGGGATCCGGGGGCGCAGTATTTT.

The gene calls are TRBV28 and TRBJ1-2; D unclear. The ends were cut back, 3 bases at V and 7 bases at J, with 15 bases in the middle. Germline V gives CDR1 MDHEN, CDR2 SYDVKM. CDR3 length: 14 amino acids. DNA for the CDR3: TGTGCCAGCAGTTTCCGGGATCAAAGCGGTGGCTACACCTTC. Its translation is CASSFRDQSGGYTF.

The chain links TRBV25-1 to TRBJ2-3; 11 bases match TRBD2. This CDR3 region has 17 residues. Trimming at V came to 1 base and at J to 5 bases, leaving 8 bases not matched to a gene. From germline, CDR1 is MGHDK and CDR2 SYGVNS. CDR3 sequence reads: CASSEWGSGGAGDTQYF. Written as DNA, the CDR3 is TGTGCCAGCAGTGAATGGGGTAGCGGGGGGGCAGGAGATACGCAGTATTTT.

The rearrangement links TRBV9 to TRBJ1-6, with D possibly being TRBD1 (6 bases). V shed 4 bases and J shed 3 bases, with 8 bases lying between them. This CDR3 is built from 14 residues. From germline, CDR1 is SGDLS and CDR2 YYNGEE. As DNA, the CDR3 is TGTGCCAGCAGCTACAGGGACTATAATTCACCCCTCCACTTT. Translated: CASSYRDYNSPLHF. The complete variable domain, with remaining parts taken from reference TRBV9 and TRBJ1-6, reads DSGVTQTPKHLITATGQRVTLRCSPRSGDLSVYWYQQSLDQGLQFLIQYYNGEERAKGNILERFSAQQFPDLHSELNLSSLELGDSALYFCASSYRDYNSPLHFGNGTRLTVT.

The gene calls are TRBV19 and TRBJ2-3; 7 bases map to TRBD1. V lost 0 bases and J lost 6; bases outside the gene matches: 6. CDR1 is LNHDA, CDR2 SQIVND, per germline (reference sequence). The CDR3 runs to 15 residues. The CDR3 DNA sequence: TGTGCCAGTAGTATAGAAGGGACAGTGTGGGATACGCAGTATTTT. Translated, it gives CASSIEGTVWDTQYF.

This clone was detected once. The V and J genes are TRBV25-1 and TRBJ1-1; D might be TRBD1 (6 bases). The V and J ends lost 5 bases and 5 bases respectively, with 18 bases between them. Germline V gene sequence: CDR1 MGHDK, CDR2 SYGVNS. The CDR3 has 15 amino acids. CDR3: CASSRGKGTRTEAFF. DNA for the CDR3: TGTGCCAGCAGTAGGGGGAAGGGAACACGGACTGAAGCTTTCTTT.

V and J are TRBV11-3 and TRBJ2-3, with 13 nucleotides matching TRBD2. Per the germline V gene, CDR1 is SGHNT and CDR2 is YENEEA. The CDR3 covers 15 residues. V was clipped by 5 bases and J by 6 bases; unmatched bases: 5. CDR3 nucleotide sequence: TGTGCCAGCAGCAATGGACTAGCGGGAGCTGATACGCAGTATTTT. It codes for CASSNGLAGADTQYF.

The CDR3 sequence: CAAASGGADTQYF. The CDR3 DNA is TGCGCCGCGGCTAGCGGGGGAGCAGATACGCAGTATTTT. V and J are TRBV4-1 and TRBJ2-3; 10 bases agree with TRBD2. The CDR3 has 13 amino acids. Germline V gene sequence: CDR1 MGHRA, CDR2 YSYEKL. V was pared by 11 bases and J by 4 bases, with 6 bases of the junction left unmatched.

On this clone itself: One end of the junction does not line up with germline, which may come from a read error. The chain has TRBV6-1 and TRBJ1-1; 10 bases line up with TRBD1. Per germline, CDR1 MNHNS and CDR2 SASEGT. CDR3 size: 14 residues. The CDR3 DNA reads as TGTGCCAGCAGCGAAGACAGGGGGCGATCTGTCGCTTTCTTT. Encoded protein: CASSEDRGRSVAFF.

This clone appeared a single time. The chain employs TRBV2 and TRBJ1-1, with D possibly TRBD1 on 6 matching bases. This CDR3 is 16 amino acids long. Trimming stripped 6 bases from V and 2 bases from J, with 19 bases between. Germline V gives CDR1 SNHLY, CDR2 FYNNEI. CDR3 loop: CASRDFGGADNTEAFF. In nucleotides, the CDR3 is TGTGCCAGCAGGGACTTTGGGGGGGCTGATAACACTGAAGCTTTCTTT.

V is TRBV21-1 and J is TRBJ2-7; TRBD1 reflects the table's D call only, with no check against the DNA. TRBV21-1 is listed as a pseudogene. The CDR3 contains 16 residues. The CDR3, as DNA: TGTGCCAGCAGTTTTCGTTACGACAACGGTCCCTACGAGCAGTACTTC. Translating it yields CASSFRYDNGPYEQYF.

V is TRBV19 and J is TRBJ1-2; 10 bases are a match to TRBD1. Looked up from germline, CDR1 is LNHDA and CDR2 is SQIVND (reference sequence). With 6 bases clipped from V and 4 bases from J, the junction kept 8 bases outside the gene matches. The CDR3 consists of 15 residues. CDR3 sequence reads: CASSRQGARTYGYTF. The CDR3 DNA reads TGTGCCAGTAGCCGACAGGGGGCGCGGACCTATGGCTACACCTTC.

The chain couples TRBV27 to TRBJ2-7; D might be TRBD2 (6 bases). This CDR3 has 15 amino acids. V was clipped by 5 bases and J by 0 bases, with 14 bases between them. Germline V gene data show CDR1 as MNHEY and CDR2 as SMNVEV (reference sequence). CDR3 sequence reads: CASSRAGRSSYEQYF. DNA for the CDR3: TGTGCCAGCAGTAGAGCGGGCCGTAGCTCCTACGAGCAGTACTTC.

This clone is a singleton in its sample. The V gene is TRBV21-1, the J gene TRBJ1-5. TRBV21-1 constitutes a pseudogene. CDR3 length: 15 amino acids. DNA of the CDR3: TGTGCCAGCAGCAAAGACTATATTAGCAATCAGCCCCAGCATTTT. Its protein is CASSKDYISNQPQHF.

This sequence joins TRBV2 and TRBJ1-1; D is undetermined. Germline V gives CDR1 SNHLY, CDR2 FYNNEI. The V end lost 6 bases, the J end lost 6 bases, and 11 bases lay between the germline ends. This CDR3 spans 12 amino acids. CDR3: CASRMTSPEAFF. CDR3 coding DNA: TGTGCCAGCAGAATGACATCTCCTGAAGCTTTCTTT.

The sample holds one count of this clone. V usage is TRBV4-2 and J usage is TRBJ2-2; D remains ambiguous. Germline V gives CDR1 LGHNA, CDR2 YNFKEQ. This CDR3 has 15 residues. With 0 bases removed from V and 2 bases from J, the gap between germline ends came to 7 bases. CDR3 coding DNA: TGTGCCAGCAGCCAAGACACTGCAAACACCGGGGAGCTGTTTTTT. As protein: CASSQDTANTGELFF.

Only one count was recorded for this clone. CDR3 region: CASSLGLENHEQYF. The DNA of the CDR3 is TGTGCCAGTAGTCTGGGACTAGAGAACCACGAGCAGTACTTC. The V call is TRBV19, the J call TRBJ2-7, with 8 nucleotides matching TRBD2. The ends lost 5 bases at V and 5 bases at J; junction bases unmatched: 8. Looked up from germline, CDR1 is LNHDA and CDR2 is SQIVND (reference sequence). The CDR3 consists of 14 residues.

This clone was recorded once. V gene TRBV19 combines with J gene TRBJ1-1, with no clear D. This CDR3 contains 13 residues. V was cut by 3 bases and J by 1 base, with 6 bases left in between. Germline lookup yields CDR1 LNHDA and CDR2 SQIVND (reference sequence). The DNA of the CDR3 is TGTGCCAGTAGTATCGGAGAGAACACTGAAGCTTTCTTT. Encoded protein: CASSIGENTEAFF.

This clone turned up a few times. This chain connects TRBV5-5 to TRBJ2-1; the match to TRBD2 covers 13 bases. The germline gives CDR1 SGHKS, CDR2 YYEKEE (reference sequence). The CDR3 contains 16 residues. V gave up 4 bases and J gave up 10 bases; unmatched junction bases: 11. The CDR3 nucleotides read TGTGCCAGCAGCCCCCGTGGACTAGCGGGAGCGAGGGAGCAGTTCTTC. This codes for CASSPRGLAGAREQFF.

The chain has TRBV6-5 and TRBJ2-3; tentative D call: TRBD2 (5 bases). V dropped 8 bases and J dropped 4 bases, with 16 bases sitting between them. The CDR3 sequence is 14 residues long. Germline V lookup: CDR1 MNHEY, CDR2 SVGAGI. CDR3 in amino acids: CASPPGNWADTQYF. In DNA, the CDR3 is TGTGCCAGCCCGCCGGGGAACTGGGCAGATACGCAGTATTTT.

The chain carries TRBV9 and TRBJ1-1, with D maybe TRBD1 (5 bases). Germline values: CDR1 SGDLS, CDR2 YYNGEE. The CDR3 runs to 17 residues. Deletions cut 0 bases from V and 2 bases from J, with 17 bases between. The CDR3 coding sequence is TGTGCCAGCAGCGTAGCGAATCAGGGCTTGGGCAACACTGAAGCTTTCTTT. This codes for CASSVANQGLGNTEAFF.

The chain carries TRBV18 and TRBJ1-3, with D perhaps matching TRBD1 (6 bases). Per germline, CDR1 KGHSH and CDR2 LQKENI. V lost 3 bases, J lost 0 bases, and 12 bases lay in between. CDR3 length equals 16 residues. The CDR3 nucleotides read TGTGCCAGCTCACCGCCGACAGGACCCTCTGGAAACACCATATATTTT. It is translated as CASSPPTGPSGNTIYF.

This rearrangement joins TRBV25-1 to TRBJ1-6; 7 bases agree with TRBD1. CDR1 and CDR2 from the germline V gene are MGHDK and SYGVNS. V was clipped by 2 bases and J by 7 bases; unmatched bases: 8. CDR3 length: 16 amino acids. The CDR3 sequence: CASSEPRPGGNSPLHF. For the CDR3, the DNA is TGTGCCAGCAGTGAACCCAGACCAGGGGGAAATTCACCCCTCCACTTT. Filled out from reference TRBV25-1 and TRBJ1-6, the complete variable domain reads EADIYQTPRYLVIGTGKKITLECSQTMGHDKMYWYQQDPGMELHLIHYSYGVNSTEKGDLSSESTVSRIRTEHFPLTLESARPSHTSQYLCASSEPRPGGNSPLHFGNGTRLTVT.

V gene TRBV18 combines with J gene TRBJ2-3, with TRBD1 matching 7 bases. J lost 8 bases, V lost 3 bases, and 8 bases had no gene match. The CDR3 totals 14 residues. Germline lookup yields CDR1 KGHSH and CDR2 LQKENI. CDR3 sequence: CASSPQGQTGTQYF. As DNA, the CDR3 is TGTGCCAGCTCACCTCAGGGACAGACGGGTACGCAGTATTTT.

The chain couples TRBV5-1 to TRBJ1-5; D might be TRBD1 (5 bases). CDR3 length: 11 residues. Per the germline V gene, CDR1 is SGHRS and CDR2 is YFSETQ. Trimming left V 4 bases short and J 6 bases short, with 5 bases between. Written as DNA, the CDR3 is TGCGCCAGCAGCAGGGGTCAGCCCCAGCATTTT. Translation: CASSRGQPQHF.

The chain combines TRBV2 with TRBJ2-5; a weak D match, TRBD2 (7 bases). Germline V gives CDR1 SNHLY, CDR2 FYNNEI. The CDR3 is 13 amino acids. V lost 8 bases to trimming and J lost 5 bases, with 15 bases between them. The CDR3 DNA is TGTGCCAGCCTCCTGGGGAGGGGGGAGACCCAGTACTTC. Amino acid sequence: CASLLGRGETQYF.